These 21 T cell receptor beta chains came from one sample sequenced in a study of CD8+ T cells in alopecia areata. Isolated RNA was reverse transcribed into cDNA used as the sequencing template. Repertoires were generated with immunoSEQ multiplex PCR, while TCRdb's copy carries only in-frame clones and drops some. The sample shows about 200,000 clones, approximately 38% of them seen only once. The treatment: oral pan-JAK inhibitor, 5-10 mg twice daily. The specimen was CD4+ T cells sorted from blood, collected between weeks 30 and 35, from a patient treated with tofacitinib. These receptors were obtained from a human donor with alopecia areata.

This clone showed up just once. The CDR3 is CASSPKDPSWPLHF. The DNA for the CDR3 is TGCGCCAGCAGCCCGAAGGACCCCTCTTGGCCCCTCCACTTT. The chain is built from TRBV4-1 and TRBJ1-6, with D unclear. CDR1 and CDR2 from the germline V gene are MGHRA and YSYEKL. This CDR3 spans 14 amino acids. V was cut by 4 bases and J by 13 bases, with 17 bases left in between.

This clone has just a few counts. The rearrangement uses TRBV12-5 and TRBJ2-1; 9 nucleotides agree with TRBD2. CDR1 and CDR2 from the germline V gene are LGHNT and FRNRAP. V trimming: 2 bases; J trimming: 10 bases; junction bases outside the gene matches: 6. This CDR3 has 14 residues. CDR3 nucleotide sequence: TGTGCTAGTGGTTTGTCCCCACTAGCGGGCGAGCAGTTCTTC. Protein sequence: CASGLSPLAGEQFF. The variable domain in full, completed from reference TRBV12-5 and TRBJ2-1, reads DARVTQTPRHKVTEMGQEVTMRCQPILGHNTVFWYRQTMMQGLELLAYFRNRAPLDDSGMPKDRFSAEMPDATLATLKIQPSEPRDSAVYFCASGLSPLAGEQFFGPGTRLTVL.

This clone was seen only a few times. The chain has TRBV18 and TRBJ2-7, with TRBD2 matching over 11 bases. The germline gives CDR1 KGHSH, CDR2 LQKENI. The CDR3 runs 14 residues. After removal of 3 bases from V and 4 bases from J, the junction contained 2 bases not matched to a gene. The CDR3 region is CASSPGLADYEQYF. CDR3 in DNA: TGTGCCAGCTCACCGGGACTAGCGGATTACGAGCAGTACTTC.

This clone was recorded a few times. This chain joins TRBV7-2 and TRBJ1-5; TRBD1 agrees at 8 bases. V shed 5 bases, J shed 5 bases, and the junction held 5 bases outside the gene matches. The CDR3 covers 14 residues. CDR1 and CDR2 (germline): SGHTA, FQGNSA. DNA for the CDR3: TGTGCCAGCAGCCGCGGACAGGGCTATCAGCCCCAGCATTTT. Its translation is CASSRGQGYQPQHF.

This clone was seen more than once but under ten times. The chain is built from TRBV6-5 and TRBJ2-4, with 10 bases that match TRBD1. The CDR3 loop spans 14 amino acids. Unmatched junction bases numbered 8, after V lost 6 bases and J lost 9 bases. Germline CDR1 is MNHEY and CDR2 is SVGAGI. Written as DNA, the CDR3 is TGTGCCAGCAGGGGGACAGGGGCTTCAGGCATTCAGTACTTC. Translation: CASRGTGASGIQYF.

This chain's CDR3 is CAWRGQTNTGELFF. The CDR3 DNA reads as TGTGCCTGGCGGGGACAGACGAACACCGGGGAGCTGTTTTTT. The chain combines TRBV30 with TRBJ2-2; 7 nucleotides match TRBD1. Germline V CDR1 and CDR2: GTSNPN, SVGIG (reference sequence). The CDR3 runs to 14 residues. V was clipped by 5 bases and J by 0 bases; unmatched bases: 3.

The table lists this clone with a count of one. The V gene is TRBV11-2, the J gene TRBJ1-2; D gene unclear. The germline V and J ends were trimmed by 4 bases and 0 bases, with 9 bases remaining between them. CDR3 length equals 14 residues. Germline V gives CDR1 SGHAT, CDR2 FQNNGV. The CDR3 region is CASSSYSANYGYTF. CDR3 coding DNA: TGTGCCAGCAGCTCCTACAGCGCTAACTATGGCTACACCTTC.

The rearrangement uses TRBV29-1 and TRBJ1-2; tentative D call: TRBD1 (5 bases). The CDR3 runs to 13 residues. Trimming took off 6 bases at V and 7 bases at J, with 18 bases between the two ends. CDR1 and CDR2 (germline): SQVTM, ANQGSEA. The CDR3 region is CSVRTLLGGGYTF. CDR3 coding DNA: TGCAGCGTAAGGACACTTCTTGGGGGTGGCTACACCTTC.

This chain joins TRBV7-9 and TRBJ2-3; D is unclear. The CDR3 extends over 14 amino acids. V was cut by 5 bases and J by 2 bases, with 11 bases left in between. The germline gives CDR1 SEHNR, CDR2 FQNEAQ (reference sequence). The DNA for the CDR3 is TGTGCCAGCAGCAACGAAGGGTTCACAGATACGCAGTATTTT. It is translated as CASSNEGFTDTQYF.

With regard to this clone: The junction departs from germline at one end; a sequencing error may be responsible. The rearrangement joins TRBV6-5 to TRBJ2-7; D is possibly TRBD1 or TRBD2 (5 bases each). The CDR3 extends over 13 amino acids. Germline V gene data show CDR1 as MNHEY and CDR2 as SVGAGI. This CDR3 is CASSYLGPYERHF. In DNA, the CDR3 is TGTGCCAGCAGTTATCTGGGACCATACGAGCGGCACTTC.

Here the CDR3 reads CSVSSTDTQYF. The CDR3 DNA follows: TGCAGTGTTTCAAGCACAGATACGCAGTATTTT. This chain uses TRBV20-1 with TRBJ2-3, with D uncertain. With 7 bases removed from V and 0 bases from J, the gap between germline ends came to 5 bases. The CDR3 covers 11 residues. Looked up from germline, CDR1 is DFQATT and CDR2 is SNEGSKA (reference sequence).

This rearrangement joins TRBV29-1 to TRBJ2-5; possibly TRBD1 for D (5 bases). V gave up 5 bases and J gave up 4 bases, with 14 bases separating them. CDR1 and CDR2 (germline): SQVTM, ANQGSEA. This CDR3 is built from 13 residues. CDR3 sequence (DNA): TGCAGCGTTAGGTTGGTGCAGGGAGAGACCCAGTACTTC. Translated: CSVRLVQGETQYF.

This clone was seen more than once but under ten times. The CDR3 loop is CAISDWLSGNTIYF. DNA for the CDR3: TGTGCCATCAGTGACTGGCTCTCTGGAAACACCATATATTTT. The chain recombines TRBV10-3 with TRBJ1-3; the D is unclear. The CDR3 runs to 14 residues. Germline CDR1 and CDR2: ENHRY and SYGVKD. V gave up 3 bases and J gave up 0 bases, with 6 bases separating them.

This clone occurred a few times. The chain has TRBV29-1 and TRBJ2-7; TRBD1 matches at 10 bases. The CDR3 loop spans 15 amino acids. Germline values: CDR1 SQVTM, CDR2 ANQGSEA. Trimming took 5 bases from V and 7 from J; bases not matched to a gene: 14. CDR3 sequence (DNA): TGCAGCGTTAAGAAAAGAGGGACAGGGGCTCAGGAGCAGTACTTC. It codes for CSVKKRGTGAQEQYF.

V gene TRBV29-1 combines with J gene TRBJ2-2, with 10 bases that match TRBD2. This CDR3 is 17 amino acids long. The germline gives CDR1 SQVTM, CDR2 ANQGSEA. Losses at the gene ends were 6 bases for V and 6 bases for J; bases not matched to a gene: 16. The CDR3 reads CSVARTSGESQAGELFF. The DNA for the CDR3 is TGCAGCGTCGCTCGAACTAGCGGGGAAAGTCAGGCCGGGGAGCTGTTTTTT.

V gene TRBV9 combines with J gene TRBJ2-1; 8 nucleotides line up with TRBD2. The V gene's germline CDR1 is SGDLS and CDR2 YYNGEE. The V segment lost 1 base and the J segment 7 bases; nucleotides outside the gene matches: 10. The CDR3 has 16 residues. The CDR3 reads CASSVSDGGARNEQFF. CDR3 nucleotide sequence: TGTGCCAGCAGCGTAAGCGACGGGGGGGCGAGGAATGAGCAGTTCTTC.

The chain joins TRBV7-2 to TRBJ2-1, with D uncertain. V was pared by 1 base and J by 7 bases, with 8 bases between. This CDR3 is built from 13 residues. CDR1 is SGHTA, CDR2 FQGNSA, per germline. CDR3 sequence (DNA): TGTGCCAGCAGCTTAGTACGAGAGAATGAGCAGTTCTTC. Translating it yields CASSLVRENEQFF.

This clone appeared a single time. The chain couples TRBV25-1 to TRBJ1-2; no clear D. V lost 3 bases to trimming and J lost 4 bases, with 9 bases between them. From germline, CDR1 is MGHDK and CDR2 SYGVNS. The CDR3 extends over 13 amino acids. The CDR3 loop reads CASSETRAYGYTF. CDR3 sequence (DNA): TGTGCCAGCAGTGAGACTAGAGCCTATGGCTACACCTTC.

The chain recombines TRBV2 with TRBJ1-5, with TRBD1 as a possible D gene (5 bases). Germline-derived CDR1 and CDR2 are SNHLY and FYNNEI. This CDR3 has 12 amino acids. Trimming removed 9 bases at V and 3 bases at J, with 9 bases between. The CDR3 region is CARGRYNQPQHF. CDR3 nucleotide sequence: TGTGCCAGGGGACGGTACAATCAGCCCCAGCATTTT.

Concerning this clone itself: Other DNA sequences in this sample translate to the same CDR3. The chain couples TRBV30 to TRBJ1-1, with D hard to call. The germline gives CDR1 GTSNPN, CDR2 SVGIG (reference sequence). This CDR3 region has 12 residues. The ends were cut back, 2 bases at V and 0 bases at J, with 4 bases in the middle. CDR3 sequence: CAWSPMNTEAFF. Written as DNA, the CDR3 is TGTGCCTGGAGTCCTATGAACACTGAAGCTTTCTTT.

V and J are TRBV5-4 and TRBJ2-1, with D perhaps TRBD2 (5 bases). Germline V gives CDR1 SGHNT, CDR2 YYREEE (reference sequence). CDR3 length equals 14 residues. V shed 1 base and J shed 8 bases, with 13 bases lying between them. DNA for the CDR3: TGTGCCAGCAGCTTGTGGAAGGAGCGGTATGAGCAGTTCTTC. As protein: CASSLWKERYEQFF.